What follows describes a single TCR beta chain. Its antigen remains unidentified. The record has no base qualities; no much larger clone is one base away. Libraries were constructed by the immunoSEQ multiplex PCR assay. For the multiplex PCR, a mixture combining 60 forward primers for TCR Vbeta segments and 13 reverse primers for TCR Jbeta segments was used. A multiplex PCR assay on genomic DNA amplified the CDR3 region of rearranged TCR beta genes. The Illumina HiSeq System was used to sequence the amplified TCR beta libraries as 87-base-pair reads. Concerning the study's data processing: In a later analysis, roughly 80 million unique TCR beta chains were counted across the 690 or so repertoires, and roughly 9.9 million of these chains were shared by at least two donors. A nearest-neighbor algorithm error-corrected the raw reads and collapsed the reads into unique sequences, merging closely related sequences to remove PCR and sequencing errors. CDR3 sequences were aligned to IMGT reference sequences to assign V, D and J gene segments. For a sequence to be retained, at least a six-nucleotide match to both a V gene segment and a J gene segment was required. A rearrangement counted as productive if the CDR3 had no stop codons and remained in frame with V and J, and every other rearrangement counted as non-productive. CDR3 was defined by IMGT convention, running from the second conserved V-encoded cysteine to the conserved J-encoded phenylalanine. The earlier analysis of some 550 of the donors excluded any sequence lacking an unambiguous match to a single V gene segment. In an earlier analysis of approximately 610 of the donors, V segments were called functional above 56.7% productive rearrangements and were called segregating when the between-donor standard deviation exceeded 5%. A statistical classification framework was developed to diagnose cytomegalovirus status using the catalog of TCR beta chain sequences. In a later analysis, V and J genes were assigned by comparing TCR nucleotide sequences against IMGT/GENE-DB human TR gene sequences. A later analysis assigned CDR3 sequences and most-parsimonious VDJ recombination scenarios with the TCRdist pipeline. In a later analysis, each TCR beta chain was defined by its CDR3 amino acid sequence together with its V-gene family, and reads lacking a unique V-gene family were excluded. In a later analysis, 450 to 600 highly shared, low-generation-probability nucleotide sequences were removed to address suspected cross-contamination and a sequencing artifact. In a later analysis, a clonal expansion index was calculated for each public chain from normalized within-repertoire ranks of inferred template counts. In a later analysis, generation probabilities were computed using a VDJ recombination model fitted to out-of-frame rearrangements, and the results were checked against IGoR. In a later analysis, TCR-TCR, TCR-HLA and TCR-CMV co-occurrence was scored with hypergeometric tests, and a repertoire-size bias correction was applied to TCR pairs. A later analysis estimated false discovery rates by permuting HLA or CMV assignments 20 times. A later analysis grouped co-occurring TCRs with DBSCAN, adding TCRdist sequence similarity when clustering within HLA-allele-positive subsets. Repertoires with fewer than 30,000 or more than 120,000 public chains were left out of co-occurrence clustering, as were four to six repertoires with anomalous nucleotide sharing. Sourced from immuneACCESS, this table was stored by TCRdb with only in-frame sequences that have V and J called. A share of the clones is absent; for the studies checked, an unresolved V gene accounts for under half, and the remainder has no known explanation. Clone size and V and J calls were adopted from that table, with D and trimming inferred from the DNA. Present in this sample are 100,000 or so clones, about 80% of which were seen just once. 2% to 2.5% of the sample is in the top ten clones.

V sheds 0 bases and J sheds 6 bases, leaving 16 bases between their ends. In the germline V gene, CDR1 corresponds to SGDLS and CDR2 to YYNGEE. From the cysteine through the phenylalanine, the CDR3 covers 15 amino acids. Of the read, only the CDR3 DNA is kept; its 45 bases are in frame from base 1. The cohort comprised around 690 healthy bone marrow donors. At the time of sampling, all cohort members were nominally healthy, though unrecorded immune exposures were likely present. Of the roughly 630 cohort members, nearly 300 had a positive CMV serostatus and roughly 370 had a negative one, while no CMV serostatus was recorded for the donor. Every donor gave a peripheral blood sample, and the peripheral blood mononuclear cells from that sample were used for TCR beta sequencing. The Qiagen DNeasy Blood Extraction Kit was used to extract genomic DNA from the blood cell samples. The sample comes from a study of cytomegalovirus exposure and HLA in healthy donors (dated 2017 in TCRdb). Notes on the research overall: An earlier analysis of some 500 of the donors reported roughly 270 Gb of sequence data and some 120 million unique TCR beta sequences from about 179 million T cells. In an earlier analysis of 587 of the donors, high-throughput TCR beta sequencing was used to judge whether each TCR beta V gene segment behaved as functional or pseudogenic. To predict cytomegalovirus infection status, the study brought together high-throughput TCR immunosequencing, statistical association of individual TCRs with disease status, and machine learning. A later analysis re-analyzed previously published TCR beta repertoires from about 600 donors and added high-resolution HLA genotyping to study TCR occurrence patterns. Donor age, sex, ethnicity and CMV serostatus were compiled alongside the repertoire data. Of the roughly 400 genotyped donors, 81% fell in the genetic ancestry cluster associated with self-reported Caucasian donors. Rather than drawing on any new phenotypic data, the later analysis identified candidate immune exposures from TCR beta sequences and the way those sequences occurred across donors. The study aimed to test whether cataloging public T cell receptors could reveal signatures of past pathogen exposure. Because of strong linkage in the cohort, roughly five DR-DQ haplotypes were treated as single units for association and clustering. On average, roughly 200,000 unique TCR beta nucleotide sequences were sequenced per donor among some 430 genotyped donors of the cohort, with 15% to 20% of those sequences being non-productive. In a later genetic analysis, genome-wide SNP genotypes for about 55% of the roughly 700 donors were used, and that subset was treated as a discovery cohort. Besides the first cohort of some 670 subjects, a separate validation cohort made up of 90 to 150 different subjects was used. The number of typed donors differed by locus: about 620-640 for A, B, C, DRB1 and DQB1; roughly 510 for DQA1; some 610 for DPA1; and around 490 for DPB1. Approximately 300 gigabases of sequencing data and around 87 million unique TCR sequences were included in an early release covering 550 to 800 HLA-typed donors. Every discovery cohort repertoire had been produced on one sequencing platform. Both class I and class II loci were covered by HLA typing, at four-digit resolution. The study profiled the T cell repertoires of about 720 subjects by immunosequencing and related them to cytomegalovirus serostatus. The investigation overall reported the following: According to a later analysis, TCR association rates differed among HLA loci, with DRB1 alleles showing the most associated TCRs and HLA-C alleles showing the fewest. Most TCR sequences were observed very rarely across donors, whereas some public TCRs were present in many individuals. A later genetic analysis associated a missense DCLRE1C variant with V-gene and J-gene trimming of TCR beta chains, and an independent cohort replicated the association. A group of highly shared sequence variants was considered likely to be a technical artifact of the sequencing pipeline. The cohort was sequenced for TCR beta chains only, and without alpha or paired-chain data the features that could be detected were limited. In a later analysis, 16,951 TCR beta sequences were associated with specific HLA alleles at a false discovery rate of 0.05. The authors suggested that the approach could potentially be extended to other disease states and immunological phenotypes. In the study, approximately 160 TCR beta chains were listed as associated with cytomegalovirus. Roughly uniform sequencing depth across donors was assumed in presence/absence analyses, although this assumption may not hold. In a later analysis, HLA-associated TCR beta chains were found to be more clonally expanded and to have lower generation probabilities than equally common non-associated chains. Because some donors lacked HLA typing at each locus, the association tests relied only on the typed subset. An earlier analysis of some 560 of the donors showed that most TCR beta V segments appeared in productive rearrangements either about 87% or about 30% of the time, which broadly matched IMGT annotations. The 87-base-pair reads could not distinguish some IMGT-functional V segments, including TRBV6-2 and TRBV6-3, so those segments were excluded. Correlated functional status among segregating V segments might be attributable to linkage disequilibrium, but an unknown experimental factor could not be ruled out. The classifier was reported to diagnose cytomegalovirus status with high specificity and sensitivity in both the original cohort and the validation cohort. Most CMV-associated TCR beta chains appeared to be HLA-restricted in a later analysis, and the HLA associations seemed to be driven largely by CMV exposure. Strong co-occurrence of HLA alleles, especially DR and DQ, made assigning TCR associations to individual alleles difficult. For the cohort, immune exposure information was limited to CMV serostatus. A later analysis reported that several top co-occurrence clusters appeared linked to parvovirus B19, influenza, CMV and Epstein-Barr virus. A further reported finding was that TCR beta sequences accurately predicted the HLA-A and HLA-B alleles for most subjects in the first cohort. Three of the identified cytomegalovirus-associated TCR beta chains were confirmed in vitro to be specific for cytomegalovirus antigens. According to a later genetic analysis, donors in an Asian-associated ancestry cluster had fewer N-insertions in productive TCRs than the approximately 630-donor mean. The earlier analysis of around 600 of the donors excluded roughly 17 rarely observed V segments, including chromosome 9 orphons, because counts were too low.

The V and J segments used are TRBV9 and TRBJ2-7; TRBD1 is possibly the D segment (6 matching bases). The material sequenced was PBMCs. The source of this sequence is a human donor in good health. The CDR3 reads as follows: CASSVDWGQASEQYF. Read as DNA, the sequence is TGTGCCAGCAGCGTAGATTGGGGGCAGGCGAGCGAGCAGTACTTC.